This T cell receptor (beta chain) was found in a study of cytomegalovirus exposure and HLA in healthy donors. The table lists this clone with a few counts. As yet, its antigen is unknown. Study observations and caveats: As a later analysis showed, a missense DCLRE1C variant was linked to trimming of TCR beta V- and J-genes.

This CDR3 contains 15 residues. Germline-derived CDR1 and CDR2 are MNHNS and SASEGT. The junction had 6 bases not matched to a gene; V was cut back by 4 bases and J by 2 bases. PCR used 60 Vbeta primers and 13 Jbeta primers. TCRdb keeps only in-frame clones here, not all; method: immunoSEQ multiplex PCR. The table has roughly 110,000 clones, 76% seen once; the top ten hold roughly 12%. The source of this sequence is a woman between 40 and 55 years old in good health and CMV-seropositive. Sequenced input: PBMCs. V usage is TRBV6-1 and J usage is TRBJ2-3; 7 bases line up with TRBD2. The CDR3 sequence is CASSVGRIYTDTQYF. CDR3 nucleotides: TGTGCCAGCAGTGTCGGGAGGATATACACAGATACGCAGTATTTT.